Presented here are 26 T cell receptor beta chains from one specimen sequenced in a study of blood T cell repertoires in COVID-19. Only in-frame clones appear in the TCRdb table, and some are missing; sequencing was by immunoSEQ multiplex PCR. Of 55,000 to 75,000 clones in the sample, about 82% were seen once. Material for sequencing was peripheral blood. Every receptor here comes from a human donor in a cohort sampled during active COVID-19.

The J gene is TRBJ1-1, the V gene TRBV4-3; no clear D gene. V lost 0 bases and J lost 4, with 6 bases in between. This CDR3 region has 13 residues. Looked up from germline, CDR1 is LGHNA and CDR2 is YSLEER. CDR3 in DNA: TGCGCCAGCAGCCAAGAGAGGGTCACTGAAGCTTTCTTT. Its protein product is CASSQERVTEAFF.

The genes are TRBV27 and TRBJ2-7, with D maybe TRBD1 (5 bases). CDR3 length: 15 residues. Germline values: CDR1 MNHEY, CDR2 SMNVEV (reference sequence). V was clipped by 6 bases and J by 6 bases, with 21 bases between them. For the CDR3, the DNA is TGTGCCAGCAGCAATCCCCCGCTGGGTCAGGGCGAGCAGTACTTC. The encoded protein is CASSNPPLGQGEQYF.

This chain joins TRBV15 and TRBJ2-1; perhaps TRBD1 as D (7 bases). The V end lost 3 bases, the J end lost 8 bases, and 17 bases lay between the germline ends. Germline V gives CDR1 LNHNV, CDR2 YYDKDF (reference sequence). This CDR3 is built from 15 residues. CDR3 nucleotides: TGTGCCACCAGCAGGGGGGGACAGCGGGCCCATGAGCAGTTCTTC. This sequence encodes CATSRGGQRAHEQFF. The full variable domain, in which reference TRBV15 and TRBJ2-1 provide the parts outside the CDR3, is DAMVIQNPRYQVTQFGKPVTLSCSQTLNHNVMYWYQQKSSQAPKLLFHYYDKDFNNEADTPDNFQSRRPNTSFCFLDIRSPGLGDTAMYLCATSRGGQRAHEQFFGPGTRLTVL.

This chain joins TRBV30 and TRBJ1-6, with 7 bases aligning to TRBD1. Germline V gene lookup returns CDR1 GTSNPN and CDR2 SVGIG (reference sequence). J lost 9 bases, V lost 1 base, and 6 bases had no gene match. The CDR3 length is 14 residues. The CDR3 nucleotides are TGTGCCTGGAGTGAGGGGGCTCGTGGTTCACCCCTCCACTTT. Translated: CAWSEGARGSPLHF.

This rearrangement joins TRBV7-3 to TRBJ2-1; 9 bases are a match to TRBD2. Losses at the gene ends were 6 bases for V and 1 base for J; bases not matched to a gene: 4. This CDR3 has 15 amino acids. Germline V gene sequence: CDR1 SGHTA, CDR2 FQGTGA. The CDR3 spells CASSPSGRSYNEQFF. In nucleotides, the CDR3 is TGTGCCAGCAGTCCAAGCGGGAGGTCCTACAATGAGCAGTTCTTC.

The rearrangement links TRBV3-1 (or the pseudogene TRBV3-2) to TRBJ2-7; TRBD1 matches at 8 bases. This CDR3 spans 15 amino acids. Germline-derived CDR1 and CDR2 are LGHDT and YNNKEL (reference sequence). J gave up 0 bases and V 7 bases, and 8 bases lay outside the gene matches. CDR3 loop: CASTQRQGSSYEQYF. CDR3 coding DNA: TGTGCCAGCACCCAGCGACAGGGGAGCTCCTACGAGCAGTACTTC.

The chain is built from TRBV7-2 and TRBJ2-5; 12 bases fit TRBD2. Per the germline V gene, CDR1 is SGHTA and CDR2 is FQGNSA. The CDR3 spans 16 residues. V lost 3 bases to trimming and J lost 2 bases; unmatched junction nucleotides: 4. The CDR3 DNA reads TGTGCCAGCAGCTTCGACGGACTAGCGGGACAAGAGACCCAGTACTTC. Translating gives CASSFDGLAGQETQYF.

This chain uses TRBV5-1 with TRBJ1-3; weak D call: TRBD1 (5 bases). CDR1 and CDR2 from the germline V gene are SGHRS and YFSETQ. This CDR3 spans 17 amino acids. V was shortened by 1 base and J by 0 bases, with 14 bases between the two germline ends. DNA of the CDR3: TGCGCCAGCAGCTTGTTTTCGGACGACAGCTCTGGAAACACCATATATTTT. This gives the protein CASSLFSDDSSGNTIYF.

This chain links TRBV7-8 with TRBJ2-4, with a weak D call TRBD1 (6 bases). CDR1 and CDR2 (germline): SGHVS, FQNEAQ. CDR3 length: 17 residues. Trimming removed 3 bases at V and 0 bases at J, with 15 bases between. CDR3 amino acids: CASSFSSEGVAKNIQYF. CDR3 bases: TGTGCCAGCAGCTTTTCCTCAGAGGGGGTAGCCAAAAACATTCAGTACTTC.

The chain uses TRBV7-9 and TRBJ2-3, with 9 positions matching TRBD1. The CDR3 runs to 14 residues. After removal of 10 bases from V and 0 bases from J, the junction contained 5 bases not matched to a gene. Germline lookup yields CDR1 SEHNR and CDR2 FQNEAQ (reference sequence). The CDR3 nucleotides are TGTGCCACAACCGGGACAGGGAGCACAGATACGCAGTATTTT. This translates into CATTGTGSTDTQYF.

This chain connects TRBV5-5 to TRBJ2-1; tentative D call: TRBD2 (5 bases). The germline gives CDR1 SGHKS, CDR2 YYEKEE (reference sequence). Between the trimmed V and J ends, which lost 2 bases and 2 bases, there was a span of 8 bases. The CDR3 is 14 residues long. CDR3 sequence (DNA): TGTGCCAGCAGCTTCCCGGGGACCTACAATGAGCAGTTCTTC. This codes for CASSFPGTYNEQFF. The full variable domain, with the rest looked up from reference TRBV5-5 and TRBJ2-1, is DAGVTQSPTHLIKTRGQQVTLRCSPISGHKSVSWYQQVLGQGPQFIFQYYEKEERGRGNFPDRFSARQFPNYSSELNVNALLLGDSALYLCASSFPGTYNEQFFGPGTRLTVL.

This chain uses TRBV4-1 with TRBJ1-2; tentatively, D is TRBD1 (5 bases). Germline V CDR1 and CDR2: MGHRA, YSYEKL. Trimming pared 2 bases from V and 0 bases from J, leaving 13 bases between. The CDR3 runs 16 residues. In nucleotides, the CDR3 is TGCGCCAGCAGCCAAAACTCCGGGGGGACTAACTATGGCTACACCTTC. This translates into CASSQNSGGTNYGYTF.

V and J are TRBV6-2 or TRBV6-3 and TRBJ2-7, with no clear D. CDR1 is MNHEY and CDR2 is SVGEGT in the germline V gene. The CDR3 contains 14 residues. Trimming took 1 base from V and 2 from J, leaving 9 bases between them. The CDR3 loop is CASSYYYGAYEQYF. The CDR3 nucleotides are TGTGCCAGCAGTTACTACTACGGAGCCTACGAGCAGTACTTC.

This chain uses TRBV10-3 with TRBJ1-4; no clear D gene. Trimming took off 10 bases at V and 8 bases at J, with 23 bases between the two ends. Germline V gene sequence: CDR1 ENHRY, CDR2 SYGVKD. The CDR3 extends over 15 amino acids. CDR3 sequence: CATSGTLGGREKLFF. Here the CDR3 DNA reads TGTGCCACGAGTGGAACCCTGGGAGGTCGGGAAAAACTGTTTTTT.

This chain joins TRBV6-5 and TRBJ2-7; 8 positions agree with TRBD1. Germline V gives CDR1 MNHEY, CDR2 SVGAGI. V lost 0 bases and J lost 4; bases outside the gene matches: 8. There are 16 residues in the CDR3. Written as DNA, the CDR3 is TGTGCCAGCAGTTACTCGACAGGGCAGGGGGCTTACGAGCAGTACTTC. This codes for CASSYSTGQGAYEQYF.

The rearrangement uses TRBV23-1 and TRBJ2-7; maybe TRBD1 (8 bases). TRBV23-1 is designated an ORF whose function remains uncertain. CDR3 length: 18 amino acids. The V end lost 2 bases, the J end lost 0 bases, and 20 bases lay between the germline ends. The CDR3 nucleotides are TGCGCCAGCAGTCAAAGGCAGGGGGCCGAGCGGGGCTCCTACGAGCAGTACTTC. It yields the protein CASSQRQGAERGSYEQYF.

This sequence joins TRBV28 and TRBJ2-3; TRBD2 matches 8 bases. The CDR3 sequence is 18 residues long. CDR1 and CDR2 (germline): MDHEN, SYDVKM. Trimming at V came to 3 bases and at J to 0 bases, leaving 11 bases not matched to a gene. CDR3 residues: CASSFNGGRIASTDTQYF. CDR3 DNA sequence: TGTGCCAGCAGTTTCAACGGCGGGAGGATTGCTAGCACAGATACGCAGTATTTT.

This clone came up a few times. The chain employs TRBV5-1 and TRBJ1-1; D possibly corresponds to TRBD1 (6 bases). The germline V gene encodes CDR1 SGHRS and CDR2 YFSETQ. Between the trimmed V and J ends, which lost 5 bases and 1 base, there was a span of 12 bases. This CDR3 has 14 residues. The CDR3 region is CASSWDNSNTEAFF. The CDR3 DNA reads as TGCGCCAGCAGTTGGGACAACTCGAACACTGAAGCTTTCTTT.

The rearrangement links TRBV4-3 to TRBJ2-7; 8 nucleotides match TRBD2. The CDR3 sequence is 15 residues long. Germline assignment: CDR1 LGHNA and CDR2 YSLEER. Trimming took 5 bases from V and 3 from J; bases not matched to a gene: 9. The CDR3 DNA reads TGCGCCAGCAGCACCCAGCGGGGGAACGTCTACGAGCAGTACTTC. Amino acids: CASSTQRGNVYEQYF.

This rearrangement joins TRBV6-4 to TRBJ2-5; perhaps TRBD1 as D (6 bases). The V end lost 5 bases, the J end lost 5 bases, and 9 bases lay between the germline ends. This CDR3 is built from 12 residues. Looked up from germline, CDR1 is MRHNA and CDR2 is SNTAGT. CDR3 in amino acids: CASSNRVETQYF. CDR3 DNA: TGTGCCAGCAGTAACAGGGTTGAGACCCAGTACTTC.

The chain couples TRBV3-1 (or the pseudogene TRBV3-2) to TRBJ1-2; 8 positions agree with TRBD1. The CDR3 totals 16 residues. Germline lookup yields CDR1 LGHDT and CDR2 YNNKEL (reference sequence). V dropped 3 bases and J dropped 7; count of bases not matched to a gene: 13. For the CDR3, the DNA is TGTGCCAGCAGCCAGTGGGACAGGACTCATATAGGTGGCTACACCTTC. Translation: CASSQWDRTHIGGYTF.

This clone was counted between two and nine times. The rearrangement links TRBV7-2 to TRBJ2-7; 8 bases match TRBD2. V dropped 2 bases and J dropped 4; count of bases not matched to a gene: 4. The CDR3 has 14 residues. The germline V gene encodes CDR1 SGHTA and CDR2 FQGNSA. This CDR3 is CASSLTGGEYEQYF. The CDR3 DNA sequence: TGTGCCAGCAGCTTAACGGGAGGGGAATACGAGCAGTACTTC.

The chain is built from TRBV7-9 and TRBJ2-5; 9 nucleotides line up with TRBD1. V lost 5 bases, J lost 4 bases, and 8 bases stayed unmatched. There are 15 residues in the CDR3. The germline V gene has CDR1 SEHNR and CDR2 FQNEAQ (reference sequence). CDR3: CASSPVQGAGETQYF. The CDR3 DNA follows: TGTGCCAGCAGCCCCGTACAGGGGGCAGGAGAGACCCAGTACTTC.

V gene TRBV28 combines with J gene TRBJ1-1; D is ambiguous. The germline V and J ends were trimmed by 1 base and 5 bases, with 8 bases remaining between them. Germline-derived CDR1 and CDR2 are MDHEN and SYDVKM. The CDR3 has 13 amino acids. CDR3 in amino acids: CASSLFRTTEAFF. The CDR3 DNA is TGTGCCAGCAGTTTATTTAGAACGACTGAAGCTTTCTTT.

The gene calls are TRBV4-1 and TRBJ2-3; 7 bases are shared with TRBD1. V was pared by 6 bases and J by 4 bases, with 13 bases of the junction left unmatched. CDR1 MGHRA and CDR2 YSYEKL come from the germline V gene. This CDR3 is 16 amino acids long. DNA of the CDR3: TGCGCCAGCAGGCAAACCGGGACAGCAGACCCAGATACGCAGTATTTT. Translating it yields CASRQTGTADPDTQYF.

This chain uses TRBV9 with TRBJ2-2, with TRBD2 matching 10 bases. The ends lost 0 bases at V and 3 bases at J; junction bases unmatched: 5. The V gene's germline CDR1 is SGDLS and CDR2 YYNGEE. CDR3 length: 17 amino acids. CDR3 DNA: TGTGCCAGCAGCGTAGTAGCGGGAGGAGCGGACACCGGGGAGCTGTTTTTT. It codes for CASSVVAGGADTGELFF.